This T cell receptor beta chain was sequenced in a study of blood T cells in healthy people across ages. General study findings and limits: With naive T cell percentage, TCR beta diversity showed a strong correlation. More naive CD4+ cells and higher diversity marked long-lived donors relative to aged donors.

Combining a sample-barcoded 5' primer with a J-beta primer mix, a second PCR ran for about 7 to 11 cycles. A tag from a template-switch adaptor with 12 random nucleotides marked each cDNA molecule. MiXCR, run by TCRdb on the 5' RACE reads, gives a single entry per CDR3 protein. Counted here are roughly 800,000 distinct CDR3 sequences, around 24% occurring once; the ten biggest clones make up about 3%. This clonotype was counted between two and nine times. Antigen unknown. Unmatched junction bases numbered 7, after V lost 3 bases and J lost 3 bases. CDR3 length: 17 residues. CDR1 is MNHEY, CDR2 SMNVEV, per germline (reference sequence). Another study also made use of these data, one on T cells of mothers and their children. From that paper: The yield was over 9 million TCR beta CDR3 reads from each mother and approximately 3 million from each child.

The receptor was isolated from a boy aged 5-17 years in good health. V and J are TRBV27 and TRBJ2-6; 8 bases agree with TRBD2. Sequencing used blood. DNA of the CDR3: TGTGCCAGCAGTTTCGAGGCGGGGGGTCTTGGGGCCAACGTCCTGACTTTC. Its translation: CASSFEAGGLGANVLTF.